This is a list of T cell receptor beta chains from one sample in a study of shared clonotypes between healthy human individuals. Data came from immunoSEQ multiplex PCR; TCRdb stores just in-frame clones and leaves some out. The table includes about 2.4 million clones, around 94% detected once. Input material: naive CD4+ T cells sorted from blood. The receptors derive from a young man in good health. Both conserved end residues are part of each CDR3. Each record gives: J gene, V gene, clone size, D gene, CDR3 DNA, CDR3 protein. A D gene is named only where the DNA matches it firmly. Clone size is not always given. Where it is, it says once, few, many or a class for expanded clones.

j_call: TRBJ2-7
v_call: TRBV11-2
clone_size: NA
d_call: TRBD2
cdr3_nt: TGTGCCAGCAGCCTGACTAGCGGGAGCCTCTACGAGCAGTACTTC
cdr3_aa: CASSLTSGSLYEQYF

j_call: TRBJ2-2
v_call: TRBV6-6
clone_size: NA
d_call: TRBD2
cdr3_nt: TGTGCCAGCAGTTCGCTAGCGGGAGCGGGCACCGGGGAGCTGTTTTTT
cdr3_aa: CASSSLAGAGTGELFF

j_call: TRBJ2-2
v_call: TRBV10-3
clone_size: NA
d_call: TRBD2
cdr3_nt: TGTGCCATCAGTGAGTTCCTAGCGGGCTCGAACACCGGGGAGCTGTTTTTT
cdr3_aa: CAISEFLAGSNTGELFF

j_call: TRBJ2-7
v_call: TRBV7-8
clone_size: NA
d_call: TRBD1
cdr3_nt: TGTGCCAGCAGCTTAGGTGGGACAGGGGCCGAGCAGTACTTC
cdr3_aa: CASSLGGTGAEQYF

j_call: TRBJ1-6
v_call: TRBV7-2
clone_size: once
d_call: NA
cdr3_nt: TGTGCCAGCACCTTGGGTGCAAACTATAATTCACCCCTCCACTTT
cdr3_aa: CASTLGANYNSPLHF

j_call: TRBJ1-2
v_call: TRBV15
clone_size: NA
d_call: NA
cdr3_nt: TGTGCCACCAGCAGAAAAATCGACAGCAACTACACCTTC
cdr3_aa: CATSRKIDSNYTF

j_call: TRBJ2-7
v_call: TRBV21-1
clone_size: NA
d_call: NA
cdr3_nt: TGTGCCAGCATCCGGGGTGGGGCATACGAGCAGTACTTC
cdr3_aa: CASIRGGAYEQYF

j_call: TRBJ2-5
v_call: TRBV2
clone_size: NA
d_call: TRBD2
cdr3_nt: TGTGCCAGTAGCGGGAGTCAGTCGGAGACCCAGTACTTC
cdr3_aa: CASSGSQSETQYF

j_call: TRBJ2-2
v_call: TRBV5-1
clone_size: NA
d_call: NA
cdr3_nt: TGCGCCAGCAGCTTGGGAGGAAAGAACACCGGGGAGCTGTTTTTT
cdr3_aa: CASSLGGKNTGELFF

j_call: TRBJ1-5
v_call: TRBV11-2
clone_size: NA
d_call: NA
cdr3_nt: TGTGCCAGCAGCTTAGTAAGGGATCAGCCCCAGCATTTT
cdr3_aa: CASSLVRDQPQHF

j_call: TRBJ2-7
v_call: TRBV10-3
clone_size: NA
d_call: TRBD2
cdr3_nt: TGTGCCATCAGTGAGTCCCTGCTGGGCGGGAGTATGGACGAGCAGTACTTC
cdr3_aa: CAISESLLGGSMDEQYF

j_call: TRBJ2-7
v_call: TRBV30
clone_size: NA
d_call: NA
cdr3_nt: TGTGCCTGGAGCCTTGGACAGTCCTACGAGCAGTACTTC
cdr3_aa: CAWSLGQSYEQYF

j_call: TRBJ2-5
v_call: TRBV5-6
clone_size: NA
d_call: NA
cdr3_nt: TGTGCCAGCAGCTTAGTAAAGGGGCTGGAGACCCAGTACTTC
cdr3_aa: CASSLVKGLETQYF

j_call: TRBJ2-5
v_call: TRBV25-1
clone_size: NA
d_call: TRBD2
cdr3_nt: TGTGCCAGCGGACAGCAGCGGGGGACAGAGACCCAGTACTTC
cdr3_aa: CASGQQRGTETQYF

j_call: TRBJ2-1
v_call: TRBV5-1
clone_size: NA
d_call: TRBD2
cdr3_nt: TGCGCCAGCAGCTGGACTAGCGACCGCTCCTACAATGAGCAGTTCTTC
cdr3_aa: CASSWTSDRSYNEQFF

j_call: TRBJ2-3
v_call: TRBV5-8
clone_size: once
d_call: NA
cdr3_nt: TGTGCCAGCAGCGCTTTGAGAAGCACAGATACGCAGTATTTT
cdr3_aa: CASSALRSTDTQYF

j_call: TRBJ1-4
v_call: TRBV15
clone_size: NA
d_call: NA
cdr3_nt: TGTGCCATCGAGCACGGGAAGAGGGCTAATGAAAAACTGTTTTTT
cdr3_aa: CAIEHGKRANEKLFF